The T cell receptor (beta chain) described here comes from a study of shared clonotypes between healthy human individuals. Turning to the study itself: The composition of the donors was two women and a few men aged 18 to 49. Three CD4 naive, three CD4 memory, two CD8 naive and one CD8 memory plate were used per donor.

The naive CD8 fraction comprised CD45RO-negative cells positively selected for CCR7 and excluded terminally differentiated effector memory CD45RA+ cells. Everyone who donated was a Caucasian adult who lived in Nashville, Tennessee. In regard to this clone: This sample includes further DNA sequences coding for the same CDR3.

Trimming removed 1 base from V and 3 bases from J, with 6 bases in between. This CDR3 has 13 residues. The germline V gene encodes CDR1 SEHNR and CDR2 FQNEAQ (reference sequence). Researchers divided each subset's genomic DNA evenly across several immunoSEQ plates. TCRdb keeps only in-frame clones here, not all; method: immunoSEQ multiplex PCR. The sample carries approximately 1.9 million clones, 93% recorded once. This sequence joins TRBV7-9 and TRBJ2-5, with D maybe TRBD2 (5 bases). This sequence originates from a man between 18 and 29 years old in good health. Some clones in this sample may be carry-over from other donors' samples. The specimen was naive CD8+ T cells from PBMCs. In DNA form, the CDR3 reads TGTGCCAGCAGCTTAGACGGGGAAGAGACCCAGTACTTC. Amino acid sequence: CASSLDGEETQYF.